Below, 28 T cell receptor beta chains from the same sample are listed, as sequenced in a study of technical replicates of blood from a few donors. TCRdb's table, derived via immunoSEQ multiplex PCR, lists solely in-frame clones and lacks some. The profile shows 75,000 to 100,000 clones, roughly 95% of them singletons. The sequencing input was T cells isolated from PBMCs. The receptors were gathered from a human donor in good health.

The chain has TRBV2 and TRBJ1-3; D may be TRBD1 (5 bases). Germline assignment: CDR1 SNHLY and CDR2 FYNNEI. CDR3 length: 17 amino acids. V lost 0 bases, J lost 4 bases, and 16 bases lay in between. The CDR3 coding sequence is TGTGCCAGCAGTGAAGCTAGAGTGGCGGGGGACGGAAACACCATATATTTT. It encodes CASSEARVAGDGNTIYF.

The chain uses TRBV4-3 and TRBJ2-1; 8 bases fit TRBD2. V dropped 0 bases and J dropped 2; count of bases not matched to a gene: 12. The CDR3 extends over 19 amino acids. The germline gives CDR1 LGHNA, CDR2 YSLEER. This CDR3 is CASSQDPLGAGATYNEQFF. The CDR3 nucleotides are TGCGCCAGCAGCCAAGACCCCCTCGGAGCGGGAGCCACCTACAATGAGCAGTTCTTC.

The chain has TRBV7-2 and TRBJ2-3, with TRBD1 as a possible D gene (5 bases). Germline CDR1 reads SGHTA; CDR2 reads FQGNSA. The CDR3 is 16 residues long. V was pared by 2 bases and J by 5 bases, with 17 bases between. CDR3 sequence: CASSLFLREVIDTQYF. DNA for the CDR3: TGTGCCAGCAGCTTATTTCTCAGGGAAGTAATAGATACGCAGTATTTT. The variable domain in full, completed from reference TRBV7-2 and TRBJ2-3, reads GAGVSQSPSNKVTEKGKDVELRCDPISGHTALYWYRQSLGQGLEFLIYFQGNSAPDKSGLPSDRFSAERTGGSVSTLTIQRTQQEDSAVYLCASSLFLREVIDTQYFGPGTRLTVL.

The chain combines TRBV19 with TRBJ2-7, with a tentative D call TRBD2 (5 bases). CDR3 length: 14 amino acids. Germline V lookup: CDR1 LNHDA, CDR2 SQIVND (reference sequence). V was trimmed by 7 bases and J by 2 bases, leaving 15 bases between them. The CDR3 spells CASKESGPTYEQYF. The CDR3 nucleotides are TGTGCCAGTAAAGAGAGCGGACCTACCTACGAGCAGTACTTC.

The chain uses TRBV4-2 and TRBJ2-7; D is perhaps TRBD1 (5 bases). Deletions cut 6 bases from V and 0 bases from J, with 15 bases between. The CDR3 sequence is 15 residues long. Germline CDR1 reads LGHNA; CDR2 reads YNFKEQ. In nucleotides, the CDR3 is TGTGCCAGCAGGAGTCTGGACAAGAGCTCCTACGAGCAGTACTTC. This translates into CASRSLDKSSYEQYF.

J is TRBJ2-7 and V is TRBV7-8; a weak D match, TRBD1 (5 bases). CDR1 and CDR2 from the germline V gene are SGHVS and FQNEAQ. Between the trimmed V and J ends, which lost 5 bases and 2 bases, there was a span of 10 bases. The CDR3 runs to 13 residues. CDR3 residues: CASSQDSPYEQYF. DNA for the CDR3: TGTGCCAGCAGCCAAGACAGCCCCTACGAGCAGTACTTC.

The chain links TRBV4-1 to TRBJ2-3; TRBD1 is a possible D gene (6 bases). CDR3 length: 12 residues. V was trimmed by 8 bases and J by 1 base, leaving 7 bases between them. Germline V CDR1 and CDR2: MGHRA, YSYEKL. In DNA form, the CDR3 reads TGCGCCAGCCGACAGGGCACAGATACGCAGTATTTT. Translated, it gives CASRQGTDTQYF.

This clone was seen once. The chain is built from TRBV4-2 and TRBJ2-1; D ambiguous. CDR1 is LGHNA and CDR2 is YNFKEQ in the germline V gene. Trimming removed 1 base at V and 0 bases at J, with 10 bases between. The CDR3 is made up of 16 amino acids. The CDR3 DNA sequence: TGTGCCAGCAGCCAAGTTGGTCGGAGCTCCTACAATGAGCAGTTCTTC. Translating it yields CASSQVGRSSYNEQFF.

This clone was seen a single time. This rearrangement joins TRBV6-5 to TRBJ2-3; no clear D. CDR1 is MNHEY, CDR2 SVGAGI, per germline. CDR3 length equals 14 residues. V was clipped by 5 bases and J by 3 bases, with 12 bases between them. This CDR3 reads CASSRYAETDTQYF. In DNA form, the CDR3 reads TGTGCCAGCAGTCGGTACGCTGAAACAGATACGCAGTATTTT.

V usage is TRBV11-3 and J usage is TRBJ2-5; 7 positions agree with TRBD2. J gave up 4 bases and V 3 bases, and 14 bases lay outside the gene matches. The germline CDR1 and CDR2 sequences are SGHNT and YENEEA. The CDR3 consists of 17 residues. The CDR3 DNA sequence: TGTGCCAGCAGCTTTGGATATGGTGGGGAGGGAGGAGAGACCCAGTACTTC. As protein: CASSFGYGGEGGETQYF.

The V call is TRBV7-6, the J call TRBJ1-4, with no clear D. The germline gives CDR1 SGHVS, CDR2 FNYEAQ. The V and J ends lost 2 bases and 7 bases respectively, with 11 bases between them. The CDR3 sequence is 14 residues long. CDR3 sequence reads: CASSLITGSEKLFF. The CDR3 DNA sequence: TGTGCCAGCAGCTTAATTACGGGTAGTGAAAAACTGTTTTTT.

The J gene is TRBJ2-5, the V gene TRBV30; D perhaps matches TRBD2 (5 bases). Germline assignment: CDR1 GTSNPN and CDR2 SVGIG (reference sequence). The V gene lost 0 bases and the J gene lost 1 base, with 6 bases spanning the gap. This CDR3 contains 13 residues. The CDR3 DNA follows: TGTGCCTGGAGTGTTGGAGGCCAAGAGACCCAGTACTTC. This sequence encodes CAWSVGGQETQYF.

This clone has only one observation. The rearrangement links TRBV4-1 to TRBJ1-2; D remains unclear. Trimming shortened V by 7 bases and J by 4 bases, and 16 bases separated the two germline ends. The CDR3 is made up of 14 amino acids. Germline CDR1 reads MGHRA; CDR2 reads YSYEKL. CDR3 residues: CASNVNTRIYGYTF. The CDR3 nucleotides are TGCGCCAGCAATGTGAATACTCGCATCTATGGCTACACCTTC.

The count of this clone is one. The CDR3 DNA reads as TGTGCCAGCAACACGGACAGGAGGGATGAAAAACTGTTTTTT. Residues: CASNTDRRDEKLFF. The chain uses TRBV6-1 and TRBJ1-4, with 7 bases that match TRBD1. This CDR3 has 14 amino acids. V gave up 7 bases and J gave up 6 bases; unmatched junction bases: 8. The germline V gene has CDR1 MNHNS and CDR2 SASEGT.

The chain couples TRBV7-3 to TRBJ2-7, with TRBD1 matching 9 bases. Germline values: CDR1 SGHTA, CDR2 FQGTGA. The CDR3 sequence is 18 residues long. The J segment lost 2 bases and the V segment lost 3 bases, leaving 14 bases of the junction unmatched. The CDR3 region has the DNA TGTGCCAGCAGCTTCCCCTACAGGGGGCGCAGATTCGCCTACGAGCAGTACTTC. It codes for CASSFPYRGRRFAYEQYF.

This rearrangement joins TRBV5-6 to TRBJ1-2; D is possibly TRBD1 (5 bases). This CDR3 region has 14 residues. Germline CDR1 reads SGHDT; CDR2 reads YYEEEE. The V end lost 4 bases, the J end lost 5 bases, and 15 bases lay between the germline ends. The CDR3 sequence: CASSPDGGLYGYTF. The DNA of the CDR3 is TGTGCCAGCAGCCCCGACGGGGGACTTTATGGCTACACCTTC.

The chain employs TRBV30 and TRBJ1-2, with 7 positions matching TRBD1. V was clipped by 1 base and J by 7 bases; unmatched bases: 3. From germline, CDR1 is GTSNPN and CDR2 SVGIG (reference sequence). The CDR3 is made up of 12 amino acids. This CDR3 is CAWSAGTAGYTF. CDR3 DNA: TGTGCCTGGAGTGCCGGGACAGCTGGCTACACCTTC. Looking up the rest from reference TRBV30 and TRBJ1-2 gives the full variable domain: SQTIHQWPATLVQPVGSPLSLECTVEGTSNPNLYWYRQAAGRGLQLLFYSVGIGQISSEVPQNLSASRPQDRQFILSSKKLLLSDSGFYLCAWSAGTAGYTFGSGTRLTVV.

The genes are TRBV5-6 and TRBJ2-5; no clear D. The V and J ends lost 0 bases and 3 bases respectively, with 6 bases between them. Germline V CDR1 and CDR2: SGHDT, YYEEEE. The CDR3 is 13 amino acids. CDR3 sequence: CASSLEPEETQYF. In nucleotides, the CDR3 is TGTGCCAGCAGCTTGGAGCCTGAAGAGACCCAGTACTTC.

V usage is TRBV2 and J usage is TRBJ2-1; a weak D match, TRBD2 (6 bases). The CDR3 is made up of 14 amino acids. Trimming shortened V by 7 bases and J by 1 base, and 11 bases separated the two germline ends. CDR1 and CDR2 (germline): SNHLY, FYNNEI. The CDR3 protein is CASNRDSSYNEQFF. CDR3 coding DNA: TGTGCCAGCAACCGGGACTCATCCTACAATGAGCAGTTCTTC.

The rearrangement uses TRBV6-6 and TRBJ2-7; 7 nucleotides match TRBD1. Losses at the gene ends were 2 bases for V and 3 bases for J; bases not matched to a gene: 7. Per germline, CDR1 MNHNY and CDR2 SVGAGI (reference sequence). The CDR3 contains 15 residues. The CDR3 here is CASSYAPGQNYEQYF. The CDR3 DNA is TGTGCCAGCAGTTACGCCCCGGGACAGAACTACGAGCAGTACTTC.

The CDR3: CAWSPDYGYTF. The CDR3 DNA follows: TGTGCCTGGAGTCCAGACTATGGCTACACCTTC. The V and J genes are TRBV30 and TRBJ1-2; no firm D call. With 2 bases removed from V and 3 bases from J, the gap between germline ends came to 4 bases. Per germline, CDR1 GTSNPN and CDR2 SVGIG (reference sequence). The CDR3 has 11 amino acids.

A note on this clone: The sample has other DNA sequences that encode this CDR3 too. The chain employs TRBV9 and TRBJ2-3; no definite D call. Germline assignment: CDR1 SGDLS and CDR2 YYNGEE. CDR3 length equals 12 residues. Trimming cost V 3 bases and J 1 base, with 3 bases left between them. The CDR3 spells CASSAGTDTQYF. The CDR3 DNA follows: TGTGCCAGCAGCGCCGGCACAGATACGCAGTATTTT. Based on the CDR3 plus reference TRBV9 and TRBJ2-3, the full variable domain is DSGVTQTPKHLITATGQRVTLRCSPRSGDLSVYWYQQSLDQGLQFLIQYYNGEERAKGNILERFSAQQFPDLHSELNLSSLELGDSALYFCASSAGTDTQYFGPGTRLTVL.

CDR3 loop: CASSLSASSLGADTQYF. CDR3 DNA: TGTGCCAGCAGCTTATCGGCTAGCTCACTCGGGGCAGATACGCAGTATTTT. The chain is built from TRBV5-8 and TRBJ2-3; D is perhaps TRBD2 (5 bases). V was pared by 2 bases and J by 4 bases, with 20 bases between. This CDR3 spans 17 amino acids. CDR1 is SGHTS and CDR2 is YDEGEE in the germline V gene.

The chain employs TRBV5-1 and TRBJ2-6, with a weak D call TRBD1 (5 bases). CDR1 and CDR2 from the germline V gene are SGHRS and YFSETQ. V was cut by 1 base and J by 4 bases, with 15 bases left in between. The CDR3 totals 17 residues. The CDR3 sequence: CASSLFQGSSGANVLTF. CDR3 coding DNA: TGCGCCAGCAGCTTGTTTCAGGGTTCGTCCGGGGCCAACGTCCTGACTTTC.

The V call is TRBV18, the J call TRBJ2-1, with TRBD2 matching over 11 bases. This CDR3 region has 18 residues. The junction had 7 bases not matched to a gene; V was cut back by 3 bases and J by 0 bases. Germline V lookup: CDR1 KGHSH, CDR2 LQKENI. The CDR3 sequence: CASSPGLAGRSSYNEQFF. The CDR3 nucleotides are TGTGCCAGCTCACCCGGACTAGCGGGTAGGAGCTCCTACAATGAGCAGTTCTTC.

This rearrangement joins TRBV19 to TRBJ1-2, with 8 bases fitting TRBD1. Trimming removed 5 bases from V and 2 bases from J; junction bases left unmatched: 7. Germline CDR1 reads LNHDA; CDR2 reads SQIVND (reference sequence). The CDR3 spans 15 residues. In DNA form, the CDR3 reads TGTGCCAGTAGTTACTCAGGGGGCTTAAACTATGGCTACACCTTC. Protein sequence: CASSYSGGLNYGYTF.

This clone was recorded once. V and J are TRBV28 and TRBJ1-5; D unclear. Germline CDR1 MDHEN, CDR2 SYDVKM. There are 14 residues in the CDR3. V lost 3 bases and J 7 bases, leaving 13 bases between the germline ends. The CDR3 DNA sequence: TGTGCCAGCAGTTTTTACGGGAGAGGGCAGCCCCAGCATTTT. It codes for CASSFYGRGQPQHF.

This chain links TRBV7-7 with TRBJ2-2; 13 bases align to TRBD2. The CDR3 runs to 15 residues. CDR1 SSHAT and CDR2 FNYEAQ come from the germline V gene (reference sequence). V dropped 3 bases and J dropped 5; count of bases not matched to a gene: 0. The CDR3 is CASSLTSGRTGELFF. CDR3 nucleotides: TGTGCCAGCAGCTTGACTAGCGGGAGGACCGGGGAGCTGTTTTTT.